The 29 T cell receptor beta chains given below trace back to one sample, sequenced in a study of regulatory T cells in long-lasting Graves disease. Time point noted: persistent/refractory GD, antithyroid drugs over 5 years with positive TRAb. From RNA extracted from PBMCs, the TCR library was made. Construction of the TCR beta libraries employed iRepertoire HTBI primers in conjunction with Arm-PCR of CDR3 regions. TCRdb redid the calling of the multiplex PCR reads with MiXCR, one entry per CDR3 protein. This table has around 510,000 distinct CDR3 sequences, around 21% appearing once. Material: peripheral blood mononuclear cells (PBMCs), obtained when the disease was refractory, from a patient treated with antithyroid drugs. The receptors here all came from a female donor with Graves disease.

This clonotype was picked up many times. The chain has TRBV7-6 and TRBJ2-2; 11 nucleotides align to TRBD2. Germline V CDR1 and CDR2: SGHVS, FNYEAQ. The CDR3 runs to 16 residues. With 4 bases clipped from V and 5 bases from J, the junction kept 6 bases outside the gene matches. CDR3 sequence: CASSSTSGKRTGELFF. The CDR3 DNA is TGTGCCAGCAGCTCGACTAGCGGGAAAAGAACCGGGGAGCTGTTTTTT.

The chain is built from TRBV2 and TRBJ1-1; perhaps TRBD1 as D (6 bases). The germline V gene encodes CDR1 SNHLY and CDR2 FYNNEI. This CDR3 has 12 amino acids. Trimming pared 8 bases from V and 6 bases from J, leaving 13 bases between. Here the CDR3 DNA reads TGTGCCAGCGGCCGACAGGCCCCTGAAGCTTTCTTT. Translating gives CASGRQAPEAFF.

This rearrangement joins TRBV5-1 to TRBJ2-5, with TRBD1 matching 8 bases. The CDR3 contains 14 residues. Germline CDR1 is SGHRS and CDR2 is YFSETQ. The J segment lost 14 bases and the V segment lost 0 bases, leaving 12 bases of the junction unmatched. DNA of the CDR3: TGCGCCAGCAGCTTGGAGTTGGACAGGGCCGTAACCTACTTC. This gives the protein CASSLELDRAVTYF. Based on the CDR3 plus reference TRBV5-1 and TRBJ2-5, the full variable domain is KAGVTQTPRYLIKTRGQQVTLSCSPISGHRSVSWYQQTPGQGLQFLFEYFSETQRNKGNFPGRFSGRQFSNSRSEMNVSTLELGDSALYLCASSLELDRAVTYFGPGTRLLVL.

This clonotype was counted between two and nine times. V is TRBV9 and J is TRBJ1-2; TRBD1 is a possible D gene (6 bases). The germline V and J ends were trimmed by 4 bases and 12 bases, with 13 bases remaining between them. CDR3 length: 11 residues. Per germline, CDR1 SGDLS and CDR2 YYNGEE. The DNA of the CDR3 is TGTGCCAGCAGCTCGAGACAGGTCCACACCTTC. Translated, it gives CASSSRQVHTF.

Many counts were recorded for this clonotype. This chain links TRBV29-1 with TRBJ2-2; D not resolved. Germline-derived CDR1 and CDR2 are SQVTM and ANQGSEA. The CDR3 spans 12 residues. V gave up 2 bases and J gave up 7 bases, with 8 bases separating them. For the CDR3, the DNA is TGCAGCGTTGAACTCAGGATCGGGGAGCTGTTTTTT. It specifies CSVELRIGELFF.

This clonotype appeared a few times. The J gene is TRBJ2-1, the V gene TRBV7-2, with TRBD2 matching over 12 bases. This CDR3 comprises 16 residues. Germline V gives CDR1 SGHTA, CDR2 FQGNSA. V shed 5 bases and J 5 bases; nucleotides not matched to a gene: 7. DNA for the CDR3: TGTGCCAGCAGCGGACTAGCGGGGTACCTCCACAATGAGCAGTTCTTC. It is translated as CASSGLAGYLHNEQFF.

This chain uses TRBV27 with TRBJ2-1; TRBD1 agrees at 12 bases. The CDR3 spans 15 residues. The V segment lost 0 bases and the J segment 8 bases; nucleotides outside the gene matches: 2. Looked up from germline, CDR1 is MNHEY and CDR2 is SMNVEV (reference sequence). As DNA, the CDR3 is TGTGCCAGCAGTTTATCGGGACAGGGGGCGGATGAGCAGTTCTTC. Its protein is CASSLSGQGADEQFF.

This clonotype was picked up a small number of times. V and J are TRBV20-1 and TRBJ2-7; 7 bases agree with TRBD1. From germline, CDR1 is DFQATT and CDR2 SNEGSKA (reference sequence). The CDR3 covers 15 residues. V trimming: 3 bases; J trimming: 0 bases; junction bases outside the gene matches: 8. CDR3 loop: CSARTGRFSSYEQYF. CDR3 DNA sequence: TGCAGTGCTAGGACAGGGCGGTTCAGCTCCTACGAGCAGTACTTC.

The CDR3 is CASSQVVGQIYEQYF. The CDR3 DNA follows: TGCGCCAGCAGCCAAGTGGTGGGTCAGATCTACGAGCAGTACTTC. The chain uses TRBV4-1 and TRBJ2-7; D is undetermined. Trimming removed 1 base at V and 3 bases at J, with 13 bases between. Germline V gene sequence: CDR1 MGHRA, CDR2 YSYEKL. The length of the CDR3 is 15 residues.

This clonotype was seen many times. The chain couples TRBV30 to TRBJ1-1; a possible D gene is TRBD1 (5 bases). This CDR3 comprises 13 residues. Germline assignment: CDR1 GTSNPN and CDR2 SVGIG (reference sequence). With 3 bases removed from V and 1 base from J, the gap between germline ends came to 9 bases. This chain's CDR3 is CAWRRGGNTEAFF. The CDR3 coding sequence is TGTGCCTGGAGAAGGGGAGGGAACACTGAAGCTTTCTTT.

Concerning this clonotype: This may arise from a read error, as a much more abundant clone is one base away. A read error is likely, as this CDR3 ends without the conserved phenylalanine or tryptophan. The CDR3 sequence is CASSQPGRTALYEQYL. CDR3 nucleotides: TGTGCCAGCAGTCAACCCGGGAGGACAGCCCTCTACGAGCAGTACTTA. This chain links TRBV7-2 with TRBJ2-7, with D possibly TRBD2 on 7 matching bases. This CDR3 comprises 16 residues. V shed 6 bases and J shed 3 bases, with 21 bases lying between them. CDR1 and CDR2 (germline): SGHTA, FQGNSA.

The table lists this clonotype with many counts. This chain connects TRBV5-1 to TRBJ2-2, with D maybe TRBD1 (6 bases). V dropped 0 bases and J dropped 8 bases, with 11 bases sitting between them. This CDR3 has 14 residues. CDR1 and CDR2 from the germline V gene are SGHRS and YFSETQ. In nucleotides, the CDR3 is TGCGCCAGCAGCTTGGACGGCACAGGGGGGGAGCTGTTTTTT. As protein: CASSLDGTGGELFF.

This clonotype was picked up many times. This chain uses TRBV28 with TRBJ2-7; TRBD1 is a possible D gene (5 bases). V lost 3 bases and J lost 2, with 11 bases in between. The CDR3 contains 14 residues. CDR1 MDHEN and CDR2 SYDVKM come from the germline V gene. CDR3 residues: CASSFPGMPYEQYF. In DNA, the CDR3 is TGTGCCAGCAGTTTTCCAGGGATGCCCTACGAGCAGTACTTC.

In its sample, this clonotype was seen a few times. The CDR3 bases are TGTGCCAGCAGTTTGACAGGGGGGGGCACAGATACGCAGTATTTT. Its protein is CASSLTGGGTDTQYF. The V and J genes are TRBV27 and TRBJ2-3; 9 nucleotides agree with TRBD1. Unmatched junction bases numbered 2, after V lost 3 bases and J lost 1 base. Per germline, CDR1 MNHEY and CDR2 SMNVEV (reference sequence). The CDR3 spans 15 residues.

Concerning this clonotype: A single base separates this from a much larger clone, so it may be a read error. No conserved phenylalanine or tryptophan is present at the end of the CDR3, so a read error is the likely explanation. The chain uses TRBV10-3 and TRBJ2-5; tentatively, D is TRBD1 (5 bases). This CDR3 comprises 12 residues. V lost 10 bases and J lost 1, with 10 bases in between. The germline gives CDR1 ENHRY, CDR2 SYGVKD. The CDR3 bases are TGTGCCACCTTGGACATCCAAGAGACCCAGTACTCC. Its translation is CATLDIQETQYS.

The V call is TRBV3-1, the J call TRBJ2-1, with D perhaps TRBD1 (5 bases). Looked up from germline, CDR1 is LGHDT and CDR2 is YNNKEL (reference sequence). Trimming left V 0 bases short and J 7 bases short, with 16 bases between. The CDR3 contains 16 residues. CDR3 nucleotides: TGTGCCAGCAGCCAAGATCGGGTGGCAGGGATAAATGAGCAGTTCTTC. This gives the protein CASSQDRVAGINEQFF.

This clonotype was counted many times. V usage is TRBV28 and J usage is TRBJ2-5, with 14 bases that match TRBD2. V dropped 4 bases and J dropped 2; count of bases not matched to a gene: 9. Germline-derived CDR1 and CDR2 are MDHEN and SYDVKM. This CDR3 region has 18 residues. CDR3 loop: CASSSGTSGRMGQETQYF. The CDR3 coding sequence is TGTGCCAGCAGTTCCGGGACTAGCGGGAGAATGGGGCAAGAGACCCAGTACTTC.

This clonotype has at least ten counts. The genes are TRBV11-2 and TRBJ1-1; 8 nucleotides agree with TRBD1. V gave up 5 bases and J gave up 4 bases; unmatched junction bases: 9. Germline-derived CDR1 and CDR2 are SGHAT and FQNNGV. The CDR3 covers 15 residues. The CDR3 loop reads CASSPSQGARTEAFF. CDR3 nucleotide sequence: TGTGCCAGCAGCCCGAGCCAGGGGGCGCGCACTGAAGCTTTCTTT.

This clonotype was detected many times. V gene TRBV11-2 combines with J gene TRBJ2-5, with no clear D. CDR3 length: 12 residues. CDR1 SGHAT and CDR2 FQNNGV come from the germline V gene. Trimming removed 6 bases at V and 2 bases at J, with 7 bases between. The CDR3 DNA sequence: TGTGCCAGCAGGTCCATTCAAGAGACCCAGTACTTC. Encoded protein: CASRSIQETQYF.

The V call is TRBV19, the J call TRBJ1-1; D may be TRBD1 (5 bases). V lost 7 bases and J 4 bases, leaving 10 bases between the germline ends. From germline, CDR1 is LNHDA and CDR2 SQIVND (reference sequence). This CDR3 is built from 12 residues. CDR3 in amino acids: CASKTGPTEAFF. The CDR3 DNA is TGTGCCAGTAAGACGGGGCCCACTGAAGCTTTCTTT.

There are a few counts of this clonotype. V gene TRBV6-5 combines with J gene TRBJ2-5; the D is unclear. The CDR3 has 12 amino acids. Germline V lookup: CDR1 MNHEY, CDR2 SVGAGI. V was trimmed by 1 base and J by 14 bases, leaving 14 bases between them. The CDR3: CASSYLDGPLYF. CDR3 nucleotide sequence: TGTGCCAGCAGTTACTTGGACGGTCCCTTATACTTC.

This clonotype was seen ten or more times. The junction and the germline gene differ at one end; a read error may be behind it. The chain uses TRBV28 and TRBJ1-5; D gene unclear. Per germline, CDR1 MDHEN and CDR2 SYDVKM. The CDR3 runs 14 residues. CDR3 loop: CASNPGDSNQPQHF. CDR3 nucleotides: TGTGCTAGCAACCCGGGAGACAGCAATCAGCCCCAGCATTTT.

This clonotype was counted many times. CDR3 sequence: CASSYSDTNTEAFF. In nucleotides, the CDR3 is TGTGCCAGCAGTTACTCGGACACCAACACTGAAGCTTTCTTT. The J gene is TRBJ1-1, the V gene TRBV6-2 or TRBV6-3; possibly TRBD1 for D (5 bases). This CDR3 is built from 14 residues. Trimming removed 0 bases from V and 2 bases from J, with 7 bases in between. The V gene's germline CDR1 is MNHEY and CDR2 SVGEGT.

The gene calls are TRBV4-3 and TRBJ1-1; D possibly corresponds to TRBD1 (6 bases). CDR3 length equals 15 residues. V was shortened by 0 bases and J by 1 base, with 9 bases between the two germline ends. Germline loops: CDR1 LGHNA, CDR2 YSLEER. Here the CDR3 reads CASSQDPGENTEAFF. In DNA, the CDR3 is TGCGCCAGCAGCCAAGATCCAGGGGAGAACACTGAAGCTTTCTTT.

This clonotype turned up a few times. The chain joins TRBV29-1 to TRBJ1-4; a possible D gene is TRBD1 (5 bases). V was trimmed by 6 bases and J by 4 bases, leaving 18 bases between them. CDR3 length: 15 amino acids. Germline V CDR1 and CDR2: SQVTM, ANQGSEA. The CDR3 loop reads CSVAKGWRLNEKLFF. DNA for the CDR3: TGCAGCGTCGCCAAGGGGTGGAGGCTTAATGAAAAACTGTTTTTT.

This clonotype was counted many times. The chain combines TRBV15 with TRBJ2-3; the match to TRBD2 covers 7 bases. Trimming removed 1 base from V and 2 bases from J; junction bases left unmatched: 9. Germline V gene data show CDR1 as LNHNV and CDR2 as YYDKDF (reference sequence). The CDR3 contains 17 residues. The CDR3 loop is CATSRAVSGPNTDTQYF. In DNA, the CDR3 is TGTGCCACCAGCAGAGCGGTTAGCGGGCCCAACACAGATACGCAGTATTTT.

The chain has TRBV29-1 and TRBJ2-7, with unresolved D. The length of the CDR3 is 15 residues. Germline V gene data show CDR1 as SQVTM and CDR2 as ANQGSEA. The ends were cut back, 1 base at V and 1 base at J, with 14 bases in the middle. In nucleotides, the CDR3 is TGCAGCGTTGAAGCTCGATCGGGCGGATCCTACGAGCAGTACTTC. This codes for CSVEARSGGSYEQYF.

This clonotype was counted a few times. This chain links TRBV29-1 with TRBJ2-2, with D tentatively TRBD2 (5 bases). This CDR3 has 12 amino acids. Germline-derived CDR1 and CDR2 are SQVTM and ANQGSEA. The CDR3 nucleotides are TGCGGCGGAAACGGAGGCACCGGGGAGCTGTTTTTT. This gives the protein CGGNGGTGELFF.

This clonotype occurred a few times. V usage is TRBV25-1 and J usage is TRBJ2-4; maybe TRBD2 (5 bases). The length of the CDR3 is 12 residues. Germline CDR1 MGHDK, CDR2 SYGVNS. Trimming removed 3 bases from V and 12 bases from J, with 12 bases in between. CDR3 sequence reads: CASSDAVSAQYF. The CDR3 coding sequence is TGTGCCAGCAGTGATGCGGTTAGCGCTCAGTACTTC. Together with reference TRBV25-1 and TRBJ2-4, the CDR3 gives the full variable domain: EADIYQTPRYLVIGTGKKITLECSQTMGHDKMYWYQQDPGMELHLIHYSYGVNSTEKGDLSSESTVSRIRTEHFPLTLESARPSHTSQYLCASSDAVSAQYFGAGTRLSVL.